The 5 T cell receptor beta chains given below trace back to one sample, sequenced in a study of blood T cell repertoires in COVID-19. The repertoire was sequenced with immunoSEQ multiplex PCR; TCRdb's copy has only in-frame clones and lacks some. The data contain about 74,000 clones, approximately 84% of them singletons. Sequencing was performed on peripheral blood. Every receptor here comes from a man in his 70s with acute or convalescent COVID-19.

The gene calls are TRBV13 and TRBJ1-2, with 9 bases fitting TRBD1. Germline-derived CDR1 and CDR2 are PRHDT and FYEKMQ (reference sequence). This CDR3 is built from 18 residues. V trimming: 4 bases; J trimming: 4 bases; junction bases outside the gene matches: 16. CDR3 protein: CASSSSGTGTVQGYGYTF. Here the CDR3 DNA reads TGTGCCAGCAGCTCATCAGGGACAGGGACGGTACAAGGCTATGGCTACACCTTC.

This chain joins TRBV9 and TRBJ1-2; D is perhaps TRBD1 (5 bases). The CDR3 covers 15 residues. Germline V gene sequence: CDR1 SGDLS, CDR2 YYNGEE. The V and J ends lost 0 bases and 3 bases respectively, with 12 bases between them. Here the CDR3 reads CASSVGTGGDYGYTF. CDR3 in DNA: TGTGCCAGCAGCGTAGGGACCGGGGGGGACTATGGCTACACCTTC.

The chain recombines TRBV7-3 with TRBJ1-5; the D is unclear. V dropped 5 bases and J dropped 0 bases, with 5 bases sitting between them. Germline V lookup: CDR1 SGHTA, CDR2 FQGTGA. The CDR3 is 13 residues long. The CDR3: CASSVNSNQPQHF. DNA for the CDR3: TGTGCCAGCAGCGTTAATAGCAATCAGCCCCAGCATTTT.

This chain joins TRBV2 and TRBJ1-5; 10 bases align to TRBD1. CDR1 SNHLY and CDR2 FYNNEI come from the germline V gene. Unmatched junction bases numbered 0, after V lost 6 bases and J lost 4 bases. CDR3 length: 13 amino acids. CDR3 residues: CASRGQGNQPQHF. CDR3 DNA sequence: TGTGCCAGCAGGGGACAGGGGAATCAGCCCCAGCATTTT.

This clone occurred a few times. This chain connects TRBV5-6 to TRBJ2-1; D unclear. Germline V gene data show CDR1 as SGHDT and CDR2 as YYEEEE. Trimming removed 2 bases at V and 4 bases at J, with 19 bases between. The CDR3 has 17 residues. The CDR3 sequence is CASSFRPQRWAYNEQFF. The CDR3 DNA sequence: TGTGCCAGCAGCTTTCGCCCCCAAAGGTGGGCTTACAATGAGCAGTTCTTC.